This T cell receptor (beta chain) was identified in a study of beta chain features in type 1 diabetes. Across the whole study: Patients shared similar age, gender and cell yields with healthy donors. Findings and limits, study-wide: TCRB CDR3s from Type 1 diabetes patients were moderately but significantly shorter in all four CD4+ subsets. The study found fewer insertions and more deletions at VDJ junctions in type 1 diabetes patients.

Regarding this clone: The target antigen is unknown.

The junction had 5 bases not matched to a gene; V was cut back by 2 bases and J by 3 bases. The length of the CDR3 is 15 residues. Per germline, CDR1 GTSNPN and CDR2 SVGIG (reference sequence). Since all of the isolated RNA was reverse transcribed, expressed TCRB transcripts were what got sequenced. Sequencing was performed with immunoSEQ multiplex PCR; in TCRdb, only in-frame clones are kept and a portion is missing. The sample has 90,000 to 110,000 clones, almost 40% seen once. The sequence was obtained from a woman between 18 and 29 years old in good health. The chain uses TRBV30 and TRBJ2-3; 10 bases are a match to TRBD1. Material for sequencing was stem cell memory CD4+ T cells from blood. CDR3 sequence (DNA): TGTGCCTGGAGTCCCGGGACAGGGGTTACAGATACGCAGTATTTT. Protein product: CAWSPGTGVTDTQYF.